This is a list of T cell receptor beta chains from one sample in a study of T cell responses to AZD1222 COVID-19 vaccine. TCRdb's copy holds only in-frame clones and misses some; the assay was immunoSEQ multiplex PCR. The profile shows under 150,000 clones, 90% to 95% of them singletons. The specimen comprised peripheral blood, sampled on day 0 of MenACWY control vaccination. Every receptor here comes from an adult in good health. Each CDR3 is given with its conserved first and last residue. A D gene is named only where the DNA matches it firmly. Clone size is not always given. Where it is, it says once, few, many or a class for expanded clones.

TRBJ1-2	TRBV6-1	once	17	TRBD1	TGTGCCAGCAGTGAAGTTCCCCGGGACAGGGTTTTTGATGGCTACACCTTC	CASSEVPRDRVFDGYTF
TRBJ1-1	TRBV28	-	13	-	TGTGCCAGCCTCTCCCCCGGGTACACTGAAGCTTTCTTT	CASLSPGYTEAFF
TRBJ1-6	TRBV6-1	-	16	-	TGTGCCAGCAGTGACCAACTAAGGACCTATAATTCACCCCTCCACTTT	CASSDQLRTYNSPLHF
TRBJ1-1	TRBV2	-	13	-	TGTGCCAGCAGTGGGGACGCTAACACTGAAGCTTTCTTT	CASSGDANTEAFF
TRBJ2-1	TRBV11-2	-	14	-	TGTGCCAGCAGCGGCCTTGGACGAATCGATGAGCAGTTCTTC	CASSGLGRIDEQFF
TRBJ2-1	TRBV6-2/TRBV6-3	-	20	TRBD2	TGTGCCAGCAGTTATGGTGGTGTAACTAGCGGGGGGTATGGTTATTTTCAGCAGTTCTTC	CASSYGGVTSGGYGYFQQFF
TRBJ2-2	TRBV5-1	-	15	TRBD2	TGCGCCAGCGCGCCTGGGGGGGATTACACCGGGGAGCTGTTTTTT	CASAPGGDYTGELFF
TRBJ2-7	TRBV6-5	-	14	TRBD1	TGTGCCACCGAAAGACGGACAGGGGCCTACGAGCAGTACTTC	CATERRTGAYEQYF
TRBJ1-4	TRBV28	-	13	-	TGTGCCAGCACTCCGGGCTTGGCGGAAAAACTGTTTTTT	CASTPGLAEKLFF
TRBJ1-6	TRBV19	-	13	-	TGTGCCAGTAGTAGGGAGCTTAATTCACCCCTCCACTTT	CASSRELNSPLHF
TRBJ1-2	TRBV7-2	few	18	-	TGTGCCAGCAGCTTAGTTGGCGGAAGGGACGGAGTTAACTATGGCTACACCTTC	CASSLVGGRDGVNYGYTF
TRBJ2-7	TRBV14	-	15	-	TGTGCCAGCAGCCAAGCGGGCAGGACTCGCTACGAGCAGTACTTC	CASSQAGRTRYEQYF
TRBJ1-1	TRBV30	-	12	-	TGTGCCTGGAGTCCGGGGGTCACTGAAGCTTTCTTT	CAWSPGVTEAFF
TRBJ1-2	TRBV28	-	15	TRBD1	TGTGCCAGCAGTCAAGCCGGGACAGGGAACTATGGCTACACCTTC	CASSQAGTGNYGYTF
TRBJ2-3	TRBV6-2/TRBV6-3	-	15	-	TGTGCCAGCAGTTTATCAGGGAGCGGGTCAGATACGCAGTATTTT	CASSLSGSGSDTQYF
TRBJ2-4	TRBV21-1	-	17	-	TGTGCCAGCAGCACGACCGGGACAGGGAGGGCCAAAAACATTCAGTACTTC	CASSTTGTGRAKNIQYF
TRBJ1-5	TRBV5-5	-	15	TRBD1	TGTGCCAGCAGCTTGCGACAGGGAAGTGTTCAGCCCCAGCATTTT	CASSLRQGSVQPQHF
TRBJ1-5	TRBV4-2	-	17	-	TGTGCCAGCAGCCAAGACCTAAGGGAGGGGAACAATCAGCCCCAGCATTTT	CASSQDLREGNNQPQHF
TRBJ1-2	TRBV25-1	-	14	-	TGTGCCAGCAGTGAAGGACGACTTGGCTATGGCTACACCTTC	CASSEGRLGYGYTF